This T cell receptor (beta chain) is from a study of shared clonotypes between healthy human individuals. Study context: CD8 memory received one plate per donor, CD8 naive two, CD4 memory three and CD4 naive three.

The run depth of the assay was deep. Produced via immunoSEQ multiplex PCR; TCRdb's table is partial and in-frame only. Of hundreds of thousands of clones in the sample, roughly 94% were seen once. CD45RO-negative, CCR7-positively selected cells formed the naive CD8 fraction, excluding terminally differentiated effector memory CD45RA+ cells. The germline V gene has CDR1 MNHEY and CDR2 SMNVEV (reference sequence). The CDR3 is 14 amino acids. Trimming left V 3 bases short and J 0 bases short, with 8 bases between. Sample: naive CD8+ T cells sorted from blood. The clonotype originates from a man in his thirties or forties in good health. V usage is TRBV27 and J usage is TRBJ1-1; D perhaps matches TRBD1 (5 bases). The CDR3 loop is CASSFGHMNTEAFF. The CDR3, as DNA: TGTGCCAGCAGTTTTGGACATATGAACACTGAAGCTTTCTTT.